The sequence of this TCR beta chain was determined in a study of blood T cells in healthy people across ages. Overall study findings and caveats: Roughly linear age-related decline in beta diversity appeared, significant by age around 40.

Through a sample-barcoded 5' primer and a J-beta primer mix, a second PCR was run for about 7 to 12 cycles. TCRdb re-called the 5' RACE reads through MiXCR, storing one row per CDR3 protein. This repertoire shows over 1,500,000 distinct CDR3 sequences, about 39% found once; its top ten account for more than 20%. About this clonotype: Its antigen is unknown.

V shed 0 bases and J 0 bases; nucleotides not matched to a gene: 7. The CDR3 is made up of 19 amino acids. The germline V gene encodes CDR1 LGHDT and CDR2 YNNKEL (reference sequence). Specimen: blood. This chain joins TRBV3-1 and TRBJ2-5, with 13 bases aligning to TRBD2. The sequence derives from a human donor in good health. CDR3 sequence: CASSQDPGLAGAHQETQYF. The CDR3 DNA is TGTGCCAGCAGCCAAGATCCCGGACTAGCGGGGGCCCACCAAGAGACCCAGTACTTC.